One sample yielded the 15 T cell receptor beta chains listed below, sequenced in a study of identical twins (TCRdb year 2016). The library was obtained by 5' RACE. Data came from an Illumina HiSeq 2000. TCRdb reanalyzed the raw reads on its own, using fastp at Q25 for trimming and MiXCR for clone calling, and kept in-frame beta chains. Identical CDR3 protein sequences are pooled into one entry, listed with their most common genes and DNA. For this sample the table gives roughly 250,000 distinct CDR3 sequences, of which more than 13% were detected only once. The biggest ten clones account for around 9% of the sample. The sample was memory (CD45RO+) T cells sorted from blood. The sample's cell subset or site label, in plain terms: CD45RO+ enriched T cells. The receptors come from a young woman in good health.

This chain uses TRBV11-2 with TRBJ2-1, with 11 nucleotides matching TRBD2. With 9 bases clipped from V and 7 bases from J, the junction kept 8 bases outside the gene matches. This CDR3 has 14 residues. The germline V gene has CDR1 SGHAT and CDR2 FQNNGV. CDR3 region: CASALAGGWNEQFF. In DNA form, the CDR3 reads TGTGCCAGTGCTCTAGCGGGAGGATGGAATGAGCAGTTCTTC.

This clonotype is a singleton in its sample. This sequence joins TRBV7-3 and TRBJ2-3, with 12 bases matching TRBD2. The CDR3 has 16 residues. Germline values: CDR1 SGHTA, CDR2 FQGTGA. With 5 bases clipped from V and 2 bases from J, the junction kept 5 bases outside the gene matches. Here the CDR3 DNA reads TGTGCCAGCAGCCCTAGCGGGGGGGCCGCCACAGATACGCAGTATTTT. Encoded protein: CASSPSGGAATDTQYF.

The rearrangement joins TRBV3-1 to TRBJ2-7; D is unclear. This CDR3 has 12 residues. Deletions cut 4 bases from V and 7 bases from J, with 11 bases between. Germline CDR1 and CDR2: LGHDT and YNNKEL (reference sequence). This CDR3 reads CASSPPGMEQYF. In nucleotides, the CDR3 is TGTGCCAGCAGCCCCCCAGGAATGGAGCAGTACTTC.

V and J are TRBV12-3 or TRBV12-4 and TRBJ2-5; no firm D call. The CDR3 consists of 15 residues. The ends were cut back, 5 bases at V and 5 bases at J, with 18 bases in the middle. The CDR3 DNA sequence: TGTGCCAGCAGTCCCCGGGCGGATGCGGAGGAGACCCAGTACTTC. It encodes CASSPRADAEETQYF.

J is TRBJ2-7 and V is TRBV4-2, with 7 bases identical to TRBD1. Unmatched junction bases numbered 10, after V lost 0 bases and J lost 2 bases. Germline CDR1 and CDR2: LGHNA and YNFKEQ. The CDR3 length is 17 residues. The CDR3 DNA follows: TGTGCCAGCAGCCAAGATTGGGGCGCAGGGGGAGCCTACGAGCAGTACTTC. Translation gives CASSQDWGAGGAYEQYF.

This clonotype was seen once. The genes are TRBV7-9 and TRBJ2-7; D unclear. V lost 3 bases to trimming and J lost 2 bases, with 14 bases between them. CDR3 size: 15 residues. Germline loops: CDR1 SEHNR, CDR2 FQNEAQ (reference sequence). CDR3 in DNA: TGTGCCAGCAGCTTCAGTGGGAAAGGACCCTACGAGCAGTACTTC. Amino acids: CASSFSGKGPYEQYF.

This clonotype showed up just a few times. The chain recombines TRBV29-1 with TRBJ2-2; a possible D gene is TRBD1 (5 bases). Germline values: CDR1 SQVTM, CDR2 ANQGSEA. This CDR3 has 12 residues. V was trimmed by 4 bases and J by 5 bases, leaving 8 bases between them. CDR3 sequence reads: CSVVPGTGELFF. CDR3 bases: TGCAGCGTTGTCCCAGGGACCGGGGAGCTGTTTTTT.

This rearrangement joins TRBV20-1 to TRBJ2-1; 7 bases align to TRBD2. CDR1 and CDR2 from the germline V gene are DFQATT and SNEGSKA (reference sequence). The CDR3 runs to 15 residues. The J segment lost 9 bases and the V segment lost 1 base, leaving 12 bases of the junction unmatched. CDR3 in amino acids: CSARVGDYPTSEQFF. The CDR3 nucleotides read TGCAGTGCTAGAGTAGGGGACTATCCTACTTCTGAGCAGTTCTTC.

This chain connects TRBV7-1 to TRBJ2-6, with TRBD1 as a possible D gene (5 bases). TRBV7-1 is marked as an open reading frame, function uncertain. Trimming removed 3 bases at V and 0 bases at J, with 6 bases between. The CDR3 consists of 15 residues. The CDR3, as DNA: TGTGCCAGCAGCTCGGGGCTCTCTGGGGCCAACGTCCTGACTTTC. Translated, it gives CASSSGLSGANVLTF.

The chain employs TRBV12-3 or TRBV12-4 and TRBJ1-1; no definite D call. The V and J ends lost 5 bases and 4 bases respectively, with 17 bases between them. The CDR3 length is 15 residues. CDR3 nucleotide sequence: TGTGCCAGCAGTCCCGCCTTACGGGCGGGCACTGAAGCTTTCTTT. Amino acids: CASSPALRAGTEAFF.

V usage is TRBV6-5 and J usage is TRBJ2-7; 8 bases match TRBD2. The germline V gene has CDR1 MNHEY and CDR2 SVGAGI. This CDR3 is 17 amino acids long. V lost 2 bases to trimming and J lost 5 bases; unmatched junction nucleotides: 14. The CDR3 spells CASSYGTGGRLRHEQYF. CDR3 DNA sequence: TGTGCCAGCAGTTACGGGACGGGCGGGAGGCTGAGGCACGAGCAGTACTTC.

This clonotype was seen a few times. The CDR3 nucleotides read TGTGCCAGCAGATTAACAACTGCGAATTCACCCCTCCACTTT. This encodes CASRLTTANSPLHF. The rearrangement uses TRBV3-1 and TRBJ1-6; D is uncertain. There are 14 residues in the CDR3. V was clipped by 6 bases and J by 7 bases, with 13 bases between them. The germline gives CDR1 LGHDT, CDR2 YNNKEL (reference sequence).

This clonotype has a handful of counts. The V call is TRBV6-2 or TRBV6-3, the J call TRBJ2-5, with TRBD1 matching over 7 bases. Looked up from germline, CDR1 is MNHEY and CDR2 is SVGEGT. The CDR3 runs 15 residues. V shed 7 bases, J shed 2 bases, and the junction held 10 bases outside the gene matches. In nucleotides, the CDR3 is TGTGCCAGCACCAAGGGGGCCGGAGTTCAAGAGACCCAGTACTTC. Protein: CASTKGAGVQETQYF.

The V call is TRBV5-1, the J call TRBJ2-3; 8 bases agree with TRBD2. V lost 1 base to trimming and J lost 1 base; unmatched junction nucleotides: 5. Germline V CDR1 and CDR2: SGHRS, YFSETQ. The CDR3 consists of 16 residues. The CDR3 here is CASSLSTTSGTDTQYF. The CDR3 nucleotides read TGCGCCAGCAGCTTGTCAACGACTAGCGGCACAGATACGCAGTATTTT.

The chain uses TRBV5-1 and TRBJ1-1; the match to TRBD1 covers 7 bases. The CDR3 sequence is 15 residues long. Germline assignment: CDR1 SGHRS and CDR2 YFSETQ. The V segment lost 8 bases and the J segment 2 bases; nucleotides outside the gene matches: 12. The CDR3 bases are TGCGCCAGGCTTAATCCGGGACAGACTAACACTGAAGCTTTCTTT. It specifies CARLNPGQTNTEAFF.